This TCR beta chain was captured in a study of patients and donors after allogeneic stem cell transplantation. Each CDR3 protein is one row after TCRdb ran MiXCR on the RT-PCR reads. The sample records 98,000 or so distinct CDR3 sequences, approximately 35% being singletons. The CDR3 spans 12 residues. Germline V gene data show CDR1 as DFQATT and CDR2 as SNEGSKA (reference sequence). V shed 8 bases and J shed 1 base, with 11 bases lying between them. The specimen was blood, either unsorted or a sorted T cell fraction (not recorded which). This rearrangement joins TRBV20-1 to TRBJ1-2; D gene unclear. The clonotype comes from a human donor who was either an allogeneic HSCT recipient or a stem cell or donor lymphocyte infusion donor (not recorded which). It is not recorded whose cells these are; they may come from a transplant donor. In DNA form, the CDR3 reads TGCAGTACACGACGGATTAACTATGGCTACACCTTC. Amino acids: CSTRRINYGYTF.